This TCR beta chain was obtained from a study of cytomegalovirus exposure and HLA in healthy donors. Regarding the study as a whole: DRB1 showed the most TCR associations and HLA-C the fewest in a later analysis, as rates varied by HLA locus. One variant, a missense change in DCLRE1C, was linked in a later analysis to TCR beta V- and J-gene trimming. TCR beta chains numbering roughly 150 were designated cytomegalovirus-associated.

The ends were cut back, 0 bases at V and 1 base at J, with 4 bases in the middle. Per the germline V gene, CDR1 is SGHRS and CDR2 is YFSETQ. The CDR3 is 13 residues long. Turning to this clone: Its specificity is not known.

The PCR had 60 Vbeta and 13 Jbeta primers. Some clones are missing from TCRdb's copy, which holds only in-frame ones; the method was immunoSEQ multiplex PCR. The sample comprises 210,000 or so clones, less than 85% of which are singletons, and 0.22% rests with the top ten. This chain uses TRBV5-1 with TRBJ1-1; no firm D call. The sample was PBMCs. This clonotype originated in a girl aged 2-15 years in good health and CMV-seronegative. Here the CDR3 DNA reads TGCGCCAGCAGCTTGGGCGCGAACACTGAAGCTTTCTTT. Its translation is CASSLGANTEAFF.